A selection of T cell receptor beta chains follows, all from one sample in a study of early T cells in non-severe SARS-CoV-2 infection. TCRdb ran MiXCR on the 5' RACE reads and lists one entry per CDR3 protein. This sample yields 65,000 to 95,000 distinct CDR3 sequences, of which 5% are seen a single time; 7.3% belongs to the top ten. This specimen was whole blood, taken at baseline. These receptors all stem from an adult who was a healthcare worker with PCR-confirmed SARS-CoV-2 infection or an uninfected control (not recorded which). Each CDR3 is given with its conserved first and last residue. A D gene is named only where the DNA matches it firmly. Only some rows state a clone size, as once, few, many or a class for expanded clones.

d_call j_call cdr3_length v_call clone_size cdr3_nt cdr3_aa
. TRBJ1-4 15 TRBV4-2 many TGTGCCAGCAGCCAAGACCGGGGCGCGAATGAAAAACTGTTTTTT CASSQDRGANEKLFF
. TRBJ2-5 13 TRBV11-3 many TGTGCCAGCAGCTTCGGTAGTCAAGAGACCCAGTACTTC CASSFGSQETQYF
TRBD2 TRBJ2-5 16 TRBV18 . TGTGCCAGCTCACAGACTAGCCCCACGGGACAAGAGACCCAGTACTTC CASSQTSPTGQETQYF
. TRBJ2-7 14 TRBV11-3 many TGTGCCAGCAGCTTTCAGGGAGCCTCCTACGAGCAGTACTTC CASSFQGASYEQYF
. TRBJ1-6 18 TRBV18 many TGTGCCAGCTCACCAGTAAGGCTGGGGAGCTCCTATAATTCACCCCTCCACTTT CASSPVRLGSSYNSPLHF
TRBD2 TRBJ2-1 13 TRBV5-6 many TGTGCCAGCAGTTTGACTAGCGGCAATGAGCAGTTCTTC CASSLTSGNEQFF
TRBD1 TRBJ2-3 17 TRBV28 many TGTGCCACCGGAACGAACAGGGGGCCCTTAAGCACAGATACGCAGTATTTT CATGTNRGPLSTDTQYF
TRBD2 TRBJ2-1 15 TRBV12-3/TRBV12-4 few TGTGCCAGCAGATCTCTAGCGGGGGACTACAATGAGCAGTTCTTC CASRSLAGDYNEQFF
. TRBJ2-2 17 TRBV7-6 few TGTGCCAGCAGCTACCCCCAAGGCCCCGCAAAGTCCGGGGAGCTGTTTTTT CASSYPQGPAKSGELFF
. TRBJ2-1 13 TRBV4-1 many TGCGCCAGCAGCCAAGCGGACAAAAATGAGCAGTTCTTC CASSQADKNEQFF
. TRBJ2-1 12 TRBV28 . TGTGCCAGCAGTGACACTTACAATGAGCAGTTCTTC CASSDTYNEQFF
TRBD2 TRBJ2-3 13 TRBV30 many TGTGCCTGGATGGCGGGAGAAACAGATACGCAGTATTTT CAWMAGETDTQYF
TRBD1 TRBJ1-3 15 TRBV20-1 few TGCAGTGCTAGAGGCGACAGGGTGGCTGGAAACACCATATATTTT CSARGDRVAGNTIYF
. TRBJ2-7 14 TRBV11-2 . TGTGCCAGCAGCCGTACTTCGGCGGCCTACGAGCAGTACTTC CASSRTSAAYEQYF
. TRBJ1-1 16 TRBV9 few TGTGCCAGCAGCGCCGGGACCTTACCTTGGCGTACTGAAGCTTTCTTT CASSAGTLPWRTEAFF
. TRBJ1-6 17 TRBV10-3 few TGTGCCATCAGTGAGACAACCGTACGGGTGGCTGGGACACCCCTCCACTTT CAISETTVRVAGTPLHF
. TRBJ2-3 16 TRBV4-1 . TGCGCCAGCAGCCAAGGTGTTAGCGGAGTCACAGATACGCAGTATTTT CASSQGVSGVTDTQYF
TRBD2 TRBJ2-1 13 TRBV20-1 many TGCAGTGCCGGGACTAGCGGGAGTCGTGAGCAGTTCTTC CSAGTSGSREQFF
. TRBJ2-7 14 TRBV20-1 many TGCAGTGCTAGGGGTATCAGGGAAACCTACGAGCAGTACTTC CSARGIRETYEQYF
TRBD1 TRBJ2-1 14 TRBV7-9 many TGTGCCAGCAGCCCATGGGACAGGGTATATGAGCAGTTCTTC CASSPWDRVYEQFF
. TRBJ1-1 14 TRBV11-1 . TGTGCCAGCTCGTTCGGGGGATCTAAGACTGAAGCTTTCTTT CASSFGGSKTEAFF
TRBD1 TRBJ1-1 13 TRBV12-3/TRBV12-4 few TGTGCCAGCAGTTTGGGACAGAGCACTGAAGCTTTCTTT CASSLGQSTEAFF
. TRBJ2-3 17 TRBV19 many TGTGCCACCCAAGAGGGGAGCCCGGCAGAGAGCACAGATACGCAGTATTTT CATQEGSPAESTDTQYF
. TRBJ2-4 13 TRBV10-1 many TGCGCCAGCAGTGAACTCCCAAAAAACATTCAGTACTTC CASSELPKNIQYF
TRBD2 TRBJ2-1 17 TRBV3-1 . TGTGCCAGCAGCCAAGATATCCCGGGAGGTCTATACAATGAGCAGTTCTTC CASSQDIPGGLYNEQFF
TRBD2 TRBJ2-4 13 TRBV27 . TGTGCCAGCTCCCAGCGGGGCAAAAACATTCAGTACTTC CASSQRGKNIQYF
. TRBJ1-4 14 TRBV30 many TGTGCCTGGAGTGTGGGGACATCGTATGAAAAACTGTTTTTT CAWSVGTSYEKLFF